The T cell receptor beta chain under discussion was sequenced for a study of cytomegalovirus exposure and HLA in healthy donors. Germline V gives CDR1 SGHTA, CDR2 FQGTGA. Losses at the gene ends were 5 bases for V and 0 bases for J; bases not matched to a gene: 5. This CDR3 spans 17 amino acids. It was with 60 Vbeta and 13 Jbeta primers that the PCR ran. The assay was immunoSEQ multiplex PCR, and TCRdb's table has in-frame clones only and misses some. This sample contains tens of thousands of clones. Sequencing was done on a sample of PBMCs. This rearrangement joins TRBV7-3 to TRBJ2-3; 13 bases fit TRBD2. The receptor was derived from a woman aged 55-69 years in good health and CMV-seronegative. CDR3 protein: CASSGTSGEKSTDTQYF. The DNA of the CDR3 is TGTGCCAGCAGCGGGACTAGCGGGGAGAAGAGCACAGATACGCAGTATTTT.